A selection of T cell receptor beta chains follows, all from one sample in a study of blood T cell repertoires in COVID-19. The assay was immunoSEQ multiplex PCR, and TCRdb's table has in-frame clones only and misses some. The table includes approximately 96,000 clones, around 85% detected once. The specimen was peripheral blood. All receptors derive from a woman of 80 years or more with acute or convalescent COVID-19. Each CDR3 is given without its conserved first and last residue.

>TRBV6-5|TRBJ1-2
ASRRTGANYGYT
>TRBV14|TRBJ1-6
ASSQQAFNSPLH
>TRBV30|TRBJ1-2
AWSVGYAGNYGYT
>TRBV19|TRBJ2-4
ASSTGGGGAVIQY
>TRBV21-1|TRBJ1-6
ASSTPLH
>TRBV28|TRBJ2-3
ASRDSAGNTQY
>TRBV30|TRBJ1-4
AWSRQAFNVATNEKLF
>TRBV11-2|TRBJ2-1
ASSLVRRTSGGGEQF
>TRBV10-3|TRBJ1-1
AISGAGTGVTEAF
>TRBV24-1|TRBJ1-5
ATPIMTGRLNQPQH
>TRBV4-2|TRBJ2-5
ASSQDLAGGMERETQY
>TRBV3-1/TRBV3-2|TRBJ1-5
ASSQDSGSNQPQH
>TRBV29-1|TRBJ1-1
SVEEGDRVRAF
>TRBV2|TRBJ1-6
ASSVNRGSPLH
>TRBV2|TRBJ2-3
ASSEESGGAYFSTDTQY
>TRBV19|TRBJ1-5
ASSVQGRSNQPQH
>TRBV27|TRBJ1-2
ASSSRTGLGGYT
>TRBV5-1|TRBJ2-2
ASSWSRRGTGELF
>TRBV9|TRBJ2-5
ASSGKGDQETQY
>TRBV19|TRBJ1-1
ASTTRLGNTEAF
>TRBV7-2|TRBJ2-1
ASSLVGLAGGNEQF
>TRBV10-3|TRBJ2-1
AISDRSNSYNEQF
>TRBV25-1|TRBJ2-2
ASSEYWTGGTGELF
>TRBV18|TRBJ1-4
ASSGVTNEKLF
>TRBV2|TRBJ1-1
ASSAHQTGNTEAF
>TRBV29-1|TRBJ2-1
SVPPGLLYNEQF
>TRBV11-2|TRBJ2-4
ASSLEGQGSSIQY
>TRBV5-6|TRBJ2-5
ASSAGHVPETQY
>TRBV4-1|TRBJ1-5
ASSHPIGQGSNQPQH
>TRBV5-1|TRBJ2-2
ASTLGSGRTGELF
>TRBV5-8|TRBJ1-1
ASSFTGYTEAF
>TRBV28|TRBJ2-3
ASSFRDRVRDTQY
>TRBV24-1|TRBJ2-2
ATRGQVGESGELF
>TRBV6-2/TRBV6-3|TRBJ1-2
ASSYNGDSLNYGYT
>TRBV24-1|TRBJ2-7
ATSDSSNTYEQY
>TRBV18|TRBJ2-7
ASSPPSLAGGSYEQY
>TRBV7-2|TRBJ1-1
ASSTGQGETEAF
>TRBV7-2|TRBJ1-1
ASSSGHLNTEAF
>TRBV5-1|TRBJ1-1
ASSLGQVRTEAF
>TRBV10-3|TRBJ1-6
AIRATGVNNSPLH
>TRBV5-1|TRBJ1-2
ASSQGQSHFNYGYT
>TRBV20-1|TRBJ2-7
SASLQGGYEQY
>TRBV2|TRBJ1-5
ASSQDTFNQPQH
>TRBV11-2|TRBJ1-2
ASSPPGELSYGYT
>TRBV28|TRBJ2-1
ASSPTGIEYNEQF
>TRBV6-2/TRBV6-3|TRBJ1-5
ASSYAAQPQH
>TRBV5-4|TRBJ2-1
ASSLESINEQF
>TRBV28|TRBJ1-2
ASSSIRVPSNYGYT
>TRBV18|TRBJ2-1
ASSPVRGYNEQF
>TRBV13|TRBJ2-7
ASSPRDRGYEQY
>TRBV6-2/TRBV6-3|TRBJ1-2
ASSYSGQYGYT